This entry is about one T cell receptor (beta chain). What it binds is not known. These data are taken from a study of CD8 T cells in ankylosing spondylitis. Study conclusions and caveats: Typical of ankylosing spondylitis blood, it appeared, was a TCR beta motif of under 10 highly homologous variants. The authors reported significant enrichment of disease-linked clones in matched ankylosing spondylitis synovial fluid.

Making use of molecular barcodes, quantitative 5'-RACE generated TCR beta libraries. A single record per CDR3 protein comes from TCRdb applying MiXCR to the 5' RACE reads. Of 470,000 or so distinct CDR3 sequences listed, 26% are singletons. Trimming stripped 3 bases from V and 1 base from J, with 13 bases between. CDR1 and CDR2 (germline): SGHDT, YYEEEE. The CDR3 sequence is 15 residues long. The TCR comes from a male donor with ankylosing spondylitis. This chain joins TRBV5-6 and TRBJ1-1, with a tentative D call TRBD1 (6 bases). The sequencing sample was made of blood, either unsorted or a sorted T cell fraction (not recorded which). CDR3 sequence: CASSSRQVGNTEAFF. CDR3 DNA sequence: TGTGCCAGCAGCTCCCGACAGGTTGGGAACACTGAAGCTTTCTTT.